What follows are 30 T cell receptor beta chains derived from one specimen sequenced in a study of OX40 agonist ivuxolimab in advanced cancers. Repertoires were generated with immunoSEQ multiplex PCR, while TCRdb's copy carries only in-frame clones and drops some. Of about 50,000 clones listed, about 88% are singletons. Source: CD4+ or CD8+ T cells sorted from blood, taken in a trial of the OX40 agonist ivuxolimab. The source is an adult with an advanced solid tumor such as melanoma, head and neck, liver or kidney cancer.

This clone was counted once. The chain recombines TRBV7-2 with TRBJ2-7; D may be TRBD1 or TRBD2 (5 bases each). The CDR3 contains 16 residues. Germline CDR1 is SGHTA and CDR2 is FQGNSA. V lost 1 base, J lost 0 bases, and 13 bases lay in between. The CDR3 coding sequence is TGTGCCAGCAGCTTAGATGCAGGGAGCCTCTCCTACGAGCAGTACTTC. Amino acids: CASSLDAGSLSYEQYF.

The J gene is TRBJ2-5, the V gene TRBV2; a weak D match, TRBD1 (6 bases). The germline CDR1 and CDR2 sequences are SNHLY and FYNNEI. The CDR3 runs 13 residues. Trimming took off 4 bases at V and 7 bases at J, with 13 bases between the two ends. The CDR3 here is CASSGQVVGTQYF. In DNA form, the CDR3 reads TGTGCCAGCAGTGGACAGGTCGTCGGGACCCAGTACTTC.

The rearrangement joins TRBV21-1 to TRBJ1-1. TRBV21-1 is noted as a pseudogene. The CDR3 covers 17 residues. The DNA of the CDR3 is TGTGCCAGCAGCAAAGATCGGATGAGGGACTGGAACACTGAAGCTTTCTTT. It encodes CASSKDRMRDWNTEAFF.

The chain links TRBV14 to TRBJ1-4; D uncertain. The CDR3 sequence is 13 residues long. Trimming left V 7 bases short and J 5 bases short, with 11 bases between. Germline V gives CDR1 SGHDN, CDR2 FVKESK. The CDR3 DNA sequence: TGTGCCAGCAAGGACGGAACGAATGAAAAACTGTTTTTT. Translating gives CASKDGTNEKLFF. Full variable domain (outside the CDR3, taken from reference TRBV14 and TRBJ1-4): EAGVTQFPSHSVIEKGQTVTLRCDPISGHDNLYWYRRVMGKEIKFLLHFVKESKQDESGMPNNRFLAERTGGTYSTLKVQPAELEDSGVYFCASKDGTNEKLFFGSGTQLSVL.

Only a few counts were recorded for this clone. The rearrangement uses TRBV7-3 and TRBJ2-2; 8 bases are a match to TRBD2. CDR3 length: 16 amino acids. Trimming took 0 bases from V and 6 from J; bases not matched to a gene: 6. CDR1 and CDR2 (germline): SGHTA, FQGTGA. The CDR3 loop is CASSLTASGSAGELFF. For the CDR3, the DNA is TGTGCCAGCAGCTTAACGGCTAGCGGGTCAGCCGGGGAGCTGTTTTTT. Full variable domain (missing parts from reference TRBV7-3 and TRBJ2-2): GAGVSQTPSNKVTEKGKYVELRCDPISGHTALYWYRQSLGQGPEFLIYFQGTGAADDSGLPNDRFFAVRPEGSVSTLKIQRTERGDSAVYLCASSLTASGSAGELFFGEGSRLTVL.

This rearrangement joins TRBV5-1 to TRBJ2-3; 8 nucleotides agree with TRBD1. Germline trimming cut 0 bases from V and 2 bases from J; bases unmatched to any gene: 2. Germline V gives CDR1 SGHRS, CDR2 YFSETQ. This CDR3 is built from 15 residues. CDR3 coding DNA: TGCGCCAGCAGCTTGGGGACAGGGCTCACAGATACGCAGTATTTT. Translating gives CASSLGTGLTDTQYF.

This chain joins TRBV7-2 and TRBJ2-1; D is undetermined. Germline V lookup: CDR1 SGHTA, CDR2 FQGNSA. The CDR3 is made up of 16 amino acids. Trimming took 0 bases from V and 6 from J, leaving 15 bases between them. This chain's CDR3 is CASSLASLPRANEQFF. DNA of the CDR3: TGTGCCAGCAGCTTAGCGTCACTTCCTAGGGCCAATGAGCAGTTCTTC.

The V call is TRBV28, the J call TRBJ1-4; possible D gene TRBD1, 6 bases. Looked up from germline, CDR1 is MDHEN and CDR2 is SYDVKM. V gave up 7 bases and J gave up 8 bases, with 17 bases separating them. The CDR3 is 14 amino acids. The CDR3 coding sequence is TGTGCCAGCACCCAACAGGGATTGGGGGAAAAACTGTTTTTT. Amino acid sequence: CASTQQGLGEKLFF.

This clone appeared a single time. The chain employs TRBV25-1 and TRBJ2-3; 7 bases match TRBD1. The V and J ends lost 5 bases and 2 bases, in that order; junction bases with no gene match: 7. The CDR3 runs to 15 residues. CDR1 and CDR2 (germline): MGHDK, SYGVNS. The CDR3 is CASSRMRGHTDTQYF. The CDR3 nucleotides read TGTGCCAGCAGTAGGATGAGGGGGCACACAGATACGCAGTATTTT. The full variable domain, completed using reference TRBV25-1 and TRBJ2-3, is EADIYQTPRYLVIGTGKKITLECSQTMGHDKMYWYQQDPGMELHLIHYSYGVNSTEKGDLSSESTVSRIRTEHFPLTLESARPSHTSQYLCASSRMRGHTDTQYFGPGTRLTVL.

The rearrangement links TRBV15 to TRBJ1-2, with D hard to call. From germline, CDR1 is LNHNV and CDR2 YYDKDF (reference sequence). This CDR3 has 15 residues. The germline V and J ends were trimmed by 0 bases and 2 bases, with 10 bases remaining between them. CDR3 sequence: CATSRDRSQNYGYTF. The CDR3 DNA reads as TGTGCCACCAGCAGAGATAGGAGCCAGAACTATGGCTACACCTTC.

The chain employs TRBV13 and TRBJ2-7; a possible D gene is TRBD2 (5 bases). Germline V gives CDR1 PRHDT, CDR2 FYEKMQ (reference sequence). There are 12 residues in the CDR3. V shed 2 bases and J shed 4 bases, with 6 bases lying between them. CDR3 sequence (DNA): TGTGCCAGCAGCTTAAGAGGGTACGAGCAGTACTTC. Translating it yields CASSLRGYEQYF.

The CDR3 protein is CATTTASKAYEQYF. The CDR3 DNA sequence: TGTGCCACTACGACCGCCAGTAAGGCCTACGAGCAGTACTTC. The J gene is TRBJ2-7, the V gene TRBV6-5; D unresolved. The CDR3 spans 14 residues. The germline V gene has CDR1 MNHEY and CDR2 SVGAGI. V was cut by 10 bases and J by 2 bases, with 18 bases left in between.

This clone was seen a handful of times. This sequence joins TRBV15 and TRBJ1-1; the match to TRBD1 covers 7 bases. V trimming: 2 bases; J trimming: 0 bases; junction bases outside the gene matches: 6. From germline, CDR1 is LNHNV and CDR2 YYDKDF (reference sequence). The CDR3 has 16 amino acids. Here the CDR3 reads CATSRSGGTVNTEAFF. DNA for the CDR3: TGTGCCACCAGCAGATCTGGGGGGACAGTGAACACTGAAGCTTTCTTT.

This chain's CDR3 is CASSPYRGQVTEAFF. The CDR3 DNA sequence: TGTGCCAGCAGCCCTTACAGGGGGCAGGTCACTGAAGCTTTCTTT. The chain is built from TRBV7-9 and TRBJ1-1; 9 bases match TRBD1. The germline CDR1 and CDR2 sequences are SEHNR and FQNEAQ (reference sequence). There are 15 residues in the CDR3. J gave up 4 bases and V 5 bases, and 8 bases lay outside the gene matches.

The V call is TRBV12-5, the J call TRBJ1-1, with no clear D. Germline CDR1 reads LGHNT; CDR2 reads FRNRAP. With 7 bases removed from V and 1 base from J, the gap between germline ends came to 10 bases. This CDR3 comprises 13 residues. The CDR3 DNA is TGTGCTAGTGTTCTTAACACGAACACTGAAGCTTTCTTT. Translation gives CASVLNTNTEAFF.

This clone was seen a handful of times. The V call is TRBV6-1, the J call TRBJ2-2; D assignment may be TRBD1 or TRBD2 (5 bases each). CDR1 and CDR2 (germline): MNHNS, SASEGT. Trimming left V 5 bases short and J 6 bases short, with 16 bases between. This CDR3 contains 15 residues. The CDR3, as DNA: TGTGCCAGCAGTTGGACGGGGCCGATGGCCGGGGAGCTGTTTTTT. This gives the protein CASSWTGPMAGELFF.

The rearrangement uses TRBV7-2 and TRBJ2-7; 9 bases are a match to TRBD1. Germline V gene sequence: CDR1 SGHTA, CDR2 FQGNSA. The CDR3 has 14 residues. J gave up 3 bases and V 5 bases, and 5 bases lay outside the gene matches. CDR3 in DNA: TGTGCCAGCAGCCCGACGGACAGGGGCTACGAGCAGTACTTC. Amino acid sequence: CASSPTDRGYEQYF.

The chain combines TRBV6-6 with TRBJ1-4; the match to TRBD1 covers 7 bases. This CDR3 has 13 amino acids. CDR1 is MNHNY, CDR2 SVGAGI, per germline (reference sequence). Trimming took 11 bases from V and 4 from J; bases not matched to a gene: 7. The CDR3: CAGRDSDNEKLFF. Here the CDR3 DNA reads TGTGCCGGGAGGGACAGCGATAATGAAAAACTGTTTTTT.

This chain links TRBV14 with TRBJ2-7, with D maybe TRBD1 (5 bases). Germline CDR1 is SGHDN and CDR2 is FVKESK. Trimming removed 6 bases from V and 1 base from J, with 10 bases in between. The CDR3 has 13 residues. The CDR3 DNA follows: TGTGCCAGCAGGTCCGGACAATCCTACGAGCAGTACTTC. The encoded protein is CASRSGQSYEQYF.

This clone is termed medium-sized (0.01 to 0.1%). The chain uses TRBV11-2 and TRBJ2-7; maybe TRBD2 (5 bases). The CDR3 length is 18 residues. Germline lookup yields CDR1 SGHAT and CDR2 FQNNGV. Trimming shortened V by 5 bases and J by 6 bases, and 29 bases separated the two germline ends. The CDR3: CASSPRALTVTAGFEQYF. CDR3 coding DNA: TGTGCCAGCAGCCCGAGAGCTCTCACGGTGACTGCGGGCTTCGAGCAGTACTTC. Drawing the rest from reference TRBV11-2 and TRBJ2-7, the complete variable domain is EAGVAQSPRYKIIEKRQSVAFWCNPISGHATLYWYQQILGQGPKLLIQFQNNGVVDDSQLPKDRFSAERLKGVDSTLKIQPAKLEDSAVYLCASSPRALTVTAGFEQYFGPGTRLTVT.

This clone was seen only once. J is TRBJ2-3 and V is TRBV9; 13 bases align to TRBD2. CDR3 size: 16 residues. Germline V CDR1 and CDR2: SGDLS, YYNGEE. J gave up 2 bases and V 2 bases, and 2 bases lay outside the gene matches. The CDR3 loop is CASSVGLAGVTDTQYF. CDR3 in DNA: TGTGCCAGCAGCGTCGGACTAGCGGGAGTCACAGATACGCAGTATTTT.

The V gene is TRBV7-3, the J gene TRBJ1-5; 7 nucleotides agree with TRBD1. V trimming: 4 bases; J trimming: 4 bases; junction bases outside the gene matches: 13. The CDR3 consists of 17 residues. From germline, CDR1 is SGHTA and CDR2 FQGTGA. The CDR3 coding sequence is TGTGCCAGCAGCTGGGGGGACAGCCGACCCAGTAATCAGCCCCAGCATTTT. Its protein product is CASSWGDSRPSNQPQHF. The entire variable domain, with the rest obtained from reference TRBV7-3 and TRBJ1-5, is as follows: GAGVSQTPSNKVTEKGKYVELRCDPISGHTALYWYRQSLGQGPEFLIYFQGTGAADDSGLPNDRFFAVRPEGSVSTLKIQRTERGDSAVYLCASSWGDSRPSNQPQHFGDGTRLSIL.

The chain couples TRBV11-1 to TRBJ2-3; 11 bases match TRBD1. The CDR3 is made up of 15 amino acids. Germline-derived CDR1 and CDR2 are SGHAT and FQDESV (reference sequence). V lost 6 bases, J lost 3 bases, and 5 bases stayed unmatched. The CDR3 sequence is CASSSRDRGTDTQYF. The CDR3 DNA reads as TGTGCCAGCAGTTCCCGGGACAGGGGGACAGATACGCAGTATTTT.

The chain uses TRBV6-5 and TRBJ2-7; 9 nucleotides align to TRBD1. Germline lookup yields CDR1 MNHEY and CDR2 SVGAGI. Trimming took 2 bases from V and 3 from J; bases not matched to a gene: 5. The CDR3 is 15 amino acids. CDR3 amino acids: CASSYRGQGFYEQYF. As DNA, the CDR3 is TGTGCCAGCAGTTACAGAGGACAGGGGTTCTACGAGCAGTACTTC.

This clone has a single count. V is TRBV2 and J is TRBJ1-2; no reliable D call. The CDR3 is 14 amino acids. Trimming shortened V by 2 bases and J by 2 bases, and 9 bases separated the two germline ends. Germline V lookup: CDR1 SNHLY, CDR2 FYNNEI. The CDR3, as DNA: TGTGCCAGCAGTGAAAGAGGCGCAAACTATGGCTACACCTTC. It specifies CASSERGANYGYTF. The variable domain in full, completed from reference TRBV2 and TRBJ1-2, reads EPEVTQTPSHQVTQMGQEVILRCVPISNHLYFYWYRQILGQKVEFLVSFYNNEISEKSEIFDDQFSVERPDGSNFTLKIRSTKLEDSAMYFCASSERGANYGYTFGSGTRLTVV.

The sample holds one count of this clone. This chain connects TRBV6-1 to TRBJ2-2; perhaps TRBD1 as D (6 bases). The germline gives CDR1 MNHNS, CDR2 SASEGT. V lost 5 bases, J lost 5 bases, and 9 bases lay in between. The CDR3 runs 13 residues. The CDR3: CASSRTVTGELFF. Here the CDR3 DNA reads TGTGCCAGCAGTCGGACAGTTACCGGGGAGCTGTTTTTT.

The J gene is TRBJ2-3, the V gene TRBV25-1; 8 positions match TRBD1. Germline trimming cut 8 bases from V and 11 bases from J; bases unmatched to any gene: 15. Germline-derived CDR1 and CDR2 are MGHDK and SYGVNS. This CDR3 has 14 amino acids. This chain's CDR3 is CASETGVLYEGQYF. CDR3 nucleotides: TGTGCCAGCGAGACAGGGGTCCTGTACGAGGGGCAGTATTTT.

The chain carries TRBV30 and TRBJ1-2, with unresolved D. V lost 3 bases to trimming and J lost 4 bases, with 12 bases between them. There are 13 residues in the CDR3. CDR1 and CDR2 from the germline V gene are GTSNPN and SVGIG (reference sequence). The CDR3 sequence is CAWRPAGIYGYTF. The CDR3 DNA reads TGTGCCTGGAGGCCCGCCGGCATCTATGGCTACACCTTC.

This chain uses TRBV25-1 with TRBJ2-1; possibly TRBD2 for D (6 bases). The germline V gene encodes CDR1 MGHDK and CDR2 SYGVNS. V lost 1 base to trimming and J lost 4 bases, with 20 bases between them. The CDR3 extends over 18 amino acids. CDR3 loop: CASSELGGGAIGYNEQFF. The CDR3 DNA reads TGTGCCAGCAGTGAATTGGGAGGAGGGGCTATAGGATACAATGAGCAGTTCTTC.

This clone was recorded once. The chain employs TRBV6-1 and TRBJ1-4; D is uncertain. Germline CDR1 is MNHNS and CDR2 is SASEGT. Trimming took 8 bases from V and 7 from J, leaving 17 bases between them. This CDR3 contains 14 residues. As DNA, the CDR3 is TGTGCCAGCGTCCGGGCAGCTTCGGGTGAAAAACTGTTTTTT. Encoded protein: CASVRAASGEKLFF.